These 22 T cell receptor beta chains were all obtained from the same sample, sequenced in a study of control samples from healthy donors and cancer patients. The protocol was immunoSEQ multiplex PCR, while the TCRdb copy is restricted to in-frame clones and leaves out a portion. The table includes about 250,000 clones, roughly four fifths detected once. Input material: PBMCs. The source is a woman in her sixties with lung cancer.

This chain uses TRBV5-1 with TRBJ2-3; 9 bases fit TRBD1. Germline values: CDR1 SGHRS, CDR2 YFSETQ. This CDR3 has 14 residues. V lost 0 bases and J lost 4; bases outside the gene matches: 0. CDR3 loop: CASSLDRGPDTQYF. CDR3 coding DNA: TGCGCCAGCAGCTTGGACAGGGGGCCAGATACGCAGTATTTT. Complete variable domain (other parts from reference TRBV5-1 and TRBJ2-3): KAGVTQTPRYLIKTRGQQVTLSCSPISGHRSVSWYQQTPGQGLQFLFEYFSETQRNKGNFPGRFSGRQFSNSRSEMNVSTLELGDSALYLCASSLDRGPDTQYFGPGTRLTVL.

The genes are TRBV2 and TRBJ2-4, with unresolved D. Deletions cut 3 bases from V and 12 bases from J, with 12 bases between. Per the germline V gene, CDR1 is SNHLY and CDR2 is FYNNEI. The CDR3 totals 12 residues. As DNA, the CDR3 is TGTGCCAGCAGTGATATGGACCGGCGTCAGTACTTC. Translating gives CASSDMDRRQYF.

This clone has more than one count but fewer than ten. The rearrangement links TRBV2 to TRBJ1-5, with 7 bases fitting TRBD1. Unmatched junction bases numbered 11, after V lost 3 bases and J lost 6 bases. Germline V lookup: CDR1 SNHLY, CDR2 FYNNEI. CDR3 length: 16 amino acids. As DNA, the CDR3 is TGTGCCAGCAGTGAGGGGCAGGGGGAGGATGGTCAGCCCCAGCATTTT. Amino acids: CASSEGQGEDGQPQHF.

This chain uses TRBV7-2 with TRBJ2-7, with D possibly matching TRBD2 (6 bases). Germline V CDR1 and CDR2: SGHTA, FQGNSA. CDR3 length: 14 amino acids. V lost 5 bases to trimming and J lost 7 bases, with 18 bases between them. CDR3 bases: TGTGCCAGCAGCCGGGGGACCGATTCTCAAGAGCAGTACTTC. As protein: CASSRGTDSQEQYF. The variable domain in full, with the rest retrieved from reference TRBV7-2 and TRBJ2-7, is GAGVSQSPSNKVTEKGKDVELRCDPISGHTALYWYRQSLGQGLEFLIYFQGNSAPDKSGLPSDRFSAERTGGSVSTLTIQRTQQEDSAVYLCASSRGTDSQEQYFGPGTRLTVT.

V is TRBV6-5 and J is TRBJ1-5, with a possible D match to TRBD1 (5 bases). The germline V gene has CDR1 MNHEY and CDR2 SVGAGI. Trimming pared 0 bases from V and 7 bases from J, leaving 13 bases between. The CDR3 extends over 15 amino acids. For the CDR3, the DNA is TGTGCCAGCAGTTACTCGGGGGTGCCCGGGCAGCCCCAGCATTTT. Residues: CASSYSGVPGQPQHF.

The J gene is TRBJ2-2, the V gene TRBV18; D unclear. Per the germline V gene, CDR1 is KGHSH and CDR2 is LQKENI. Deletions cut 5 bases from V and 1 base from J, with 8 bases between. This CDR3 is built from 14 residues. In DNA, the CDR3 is TGTGCCAGCTCATACGGATTGAACACCGGGGAGCTGTTTTTT. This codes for CASSYGLNTGELFF.

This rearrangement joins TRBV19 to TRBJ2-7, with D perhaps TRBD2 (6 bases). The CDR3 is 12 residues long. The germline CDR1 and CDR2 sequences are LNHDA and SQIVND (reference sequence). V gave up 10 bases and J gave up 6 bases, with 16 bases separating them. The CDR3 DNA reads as TGTGCCACCGGGACTTTTCCCTCCGAGCAGTACTTC. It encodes CATGTFPSEQYF.

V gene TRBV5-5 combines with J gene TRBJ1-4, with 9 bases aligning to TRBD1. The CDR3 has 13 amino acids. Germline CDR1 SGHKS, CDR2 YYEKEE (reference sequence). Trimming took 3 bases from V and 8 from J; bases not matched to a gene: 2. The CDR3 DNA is TGTGCCAGCAGCTGGGACAGGGTCGAAAAACTGTTTTTT. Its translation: CASSWDRVEKLFF.

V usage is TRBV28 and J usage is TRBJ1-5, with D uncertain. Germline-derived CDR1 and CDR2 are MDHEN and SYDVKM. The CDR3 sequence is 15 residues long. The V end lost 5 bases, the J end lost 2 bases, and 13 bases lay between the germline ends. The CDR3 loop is CASSPSTPGNQPQHF. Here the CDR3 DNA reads TGTGCCAGCAGTCCCTCCACTCCCGGCAATCAGCCCCAGCATTTT.

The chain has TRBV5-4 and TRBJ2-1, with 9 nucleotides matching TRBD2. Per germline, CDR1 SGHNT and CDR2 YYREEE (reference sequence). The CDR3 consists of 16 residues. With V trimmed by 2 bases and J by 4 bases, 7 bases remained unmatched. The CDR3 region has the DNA TGTGCCAGCAGCTTTGCTAGCGGGGCTCCTTACAATGAGCAGTTCTTC. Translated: CASSFASGAPYNEQFF. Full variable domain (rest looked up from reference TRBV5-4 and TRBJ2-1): ETGVTQSPTHLIKTRGQQVTLRCSSQSGHNTVSWYQQALGQGPQFIFQYYREEENGRGNFPPRFSGLQFPNYSSELNVNALELDDSALYLCASSFASGAPYNEQFFGPGTRLTVL.

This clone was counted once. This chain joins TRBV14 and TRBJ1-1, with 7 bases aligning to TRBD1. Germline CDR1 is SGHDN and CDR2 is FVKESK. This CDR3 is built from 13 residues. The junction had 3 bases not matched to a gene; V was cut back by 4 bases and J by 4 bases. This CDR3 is CASSPQGGTEAFF. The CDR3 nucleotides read TGTGCCAGCAGCCCGCAGGGGGGCACTGAAGCTTTCTTT.

The DNA for the CDR3 is TGTGCCAGCAGCTTTCAGGGTCGGAATTCACCCCTCCACTTT. Amino acids: CASSFQGRNSPLHF. The V call is TRBV7-3, the J call TRBJ1-6; a possible D gene is TRBD1 (5 bases). Germline CDR1 and CDR2: SGHTA and FQGTGA. CDR3 length: 14 amino acids. V was cut by 3 bases and J by 7 bases, with 10 bases left in between.

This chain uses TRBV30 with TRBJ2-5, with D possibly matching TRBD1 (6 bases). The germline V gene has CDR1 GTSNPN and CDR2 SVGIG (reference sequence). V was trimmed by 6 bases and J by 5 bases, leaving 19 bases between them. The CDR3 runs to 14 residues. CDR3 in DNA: TGTGCCTGCCGAAGCTATGGGGGCTACGAGACCCAGTACTTC. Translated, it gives CACRSYGGYETQYF.

The CDR3 DNA follows: TGTGCCAGCAGTTCCACAGGGAAAACTGAAGCTTTCTTT. Translated: CASSSTGKTEAFF. This sequence joins TRBV12-3 or TRBV12-4 and TRBJ1-1; weak D call: TRBD1 (6 bases). Trimming left V 4 bases short and J 5 bases short, with 11 bases between. The CDR3 sequence is 13 residues long.

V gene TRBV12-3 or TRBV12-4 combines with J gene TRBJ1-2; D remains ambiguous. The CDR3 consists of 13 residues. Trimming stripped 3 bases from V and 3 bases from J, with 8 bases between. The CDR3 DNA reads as TGTGCCAGCAGTTTCAGGACTTACTATGGCTACACCTTC. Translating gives CASSFRTYYGYTF.

The CDR3 region has the DNA TGCGCCAGCGGGAGGATCGGAGTAGTGGATGAAAAACTGTTTTTT. Translation gives CASGRIGVVDEKLFF. This chain joins TRBV5-1 and TRBJ1-4; D ambiguous. The V gene's germline CDR1 is SGHRS and CDR2 YFSETQ. CDR3 length: 15 residues. The V end lost 7 bases, the J end lost 6 bases, and 19 bases lay between the germline ends.

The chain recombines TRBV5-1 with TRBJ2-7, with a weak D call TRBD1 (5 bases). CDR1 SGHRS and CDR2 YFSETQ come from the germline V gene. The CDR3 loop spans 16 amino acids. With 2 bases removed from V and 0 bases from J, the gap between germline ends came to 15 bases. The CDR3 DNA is TGCGCCAGCAGCTTTTCCCCGACAGCGAGCTCCTACGAGCAGTACTTC. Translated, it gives CASSFSPTASSYEQYF.

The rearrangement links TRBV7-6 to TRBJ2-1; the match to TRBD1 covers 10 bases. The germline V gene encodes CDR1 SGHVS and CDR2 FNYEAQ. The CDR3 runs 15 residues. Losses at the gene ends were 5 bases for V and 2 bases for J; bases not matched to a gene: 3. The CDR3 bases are TGTGCCAGCAGCCGAGGACAGGGGGCCTACAATGAGCAGTTCTTC. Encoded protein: CASSRGQGAYNEQFF.

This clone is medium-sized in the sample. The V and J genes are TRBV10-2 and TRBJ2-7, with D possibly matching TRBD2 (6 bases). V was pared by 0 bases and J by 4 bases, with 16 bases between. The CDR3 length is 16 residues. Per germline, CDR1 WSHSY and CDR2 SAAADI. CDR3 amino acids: CASSESLTSLDYEQYF. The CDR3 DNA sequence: TGCGCCAGCAGTGAGTCTTTAACTAGCTTGGATTACGAGCAGTACTTC.

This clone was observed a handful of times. CDR3 amino acids: CASSLGAPQETQYF. The CDR3 nucleotides read TGCGCCAGCAGCTTGGGGGCCCCCCAAGAGACCCAGTACTTC. The rearrangement joins TRBV5-1 to TRBJ2-5; D ambiguous. Trimming removed 0 bases from V and 1 base from J, with 7 bases in between. The CDR3 spans 14 residues. The germline CDR1 and CDR2 sequences are SGHRS and YFSETQ.

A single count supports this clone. CDR3 DNA: TGTGCCAGCAGCCAAGAGTTGGCAAATGAGCAGTTCTTC. Its protein is CASSQELANEQFF. The rearrangement joins TRBV4-2 to TRBJ2-1; D gene uncertain. The CDR3 consists of 13 residues. Per the germline V gene, CDR1 is LGHNA and CDR2 is YNFKEQ. V dropped 0 bases and J dropped 7 bases, with 7 bases sitting between them.

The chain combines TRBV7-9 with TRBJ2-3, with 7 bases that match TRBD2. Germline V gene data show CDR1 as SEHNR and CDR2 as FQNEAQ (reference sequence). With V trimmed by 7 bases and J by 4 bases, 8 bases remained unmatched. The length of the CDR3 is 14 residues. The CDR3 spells CASIPLRGADTQYF. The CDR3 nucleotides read TGTGCCAGCATTCCTCTTCGGGGGGCAGATACGCAGTATTTT.